The 20 T cell receptor beta chains below all came from one sample that was sequenced in a study of human T cells and chemical hapten exposure. A single record per CDR3 protein comes from TCRdb applying MiXCR to the RACE reads. There are 27,000 or so distinct CDR3 sequences in the sample; 5.5% to 6.5% occur only once, and 5% to 7% lies in the top ten. Time point indicated: patch test 3, about 24 weeks after DPC sensitization. Treatment denoted: therapeutic diphenylcyclopropenone sensitization with weekly scalp DPC. Sequences were derived from whole blood, sampled in connection with sensitization to the hapten diphenylcyclopropenone (DPC). All receptors come from a man aged 25-40 years with alopecia areata. Some clones in this sample may be carry-over from other donors' samples.

This clonotype has a count of ten or more. The chain employs TRBV27 and TRBJ1-1; D not certain. Trimming pared 4 bases from V and 5 bases from J, leaving 20 bases between. Germline V gene data show CDR1 as MNHEY and CDR2 as SMNVEV (reference sequence). The CDR3 sequence is 16 residues long. The CDR3 is CASSSTLAGRRTEAFF. The CDR3 DNA follows: TGTGCCAGCAGTTCGACCTTAGCGGGTAGGAGGACTGAAGCTTTCTTT.

This clonotype was detected ten times or more. V and J are TRBV7-6 and TRBJ1-2, with a possible D match to TRBD1 (5 bases). Germline CDR1 SGHVS, CDR2 FNYEAQ. Trimming removed 0 bases from V and 2 bases from J, with 10 bases in between. The CDR3 runs to 15 residues. The CDR3 sequence is CASSLAGTVNYGYTF. CDR3 in DNA: TGTGCCAGCAGCTTAGCCGGGACGGTGAACTATGGCTACACCTTC. Combining the CDR3 with reference TRBV7-6 and TRBJ1-2 gives the whole variable domain GAGVSQSPRYKVTKRGQDVALRCDPISGHVSLYWYRQALGQGPEFLTYFNYEAQQDKSGLPNDRFSAERPEGSISTLTIQRTEQRDSAMYRCASSLAGTVNYGYTFGSGTRLTVV.

In its sample, this clonotype was seen many times. This chain uses TRBV4-3 with TRBJ1-1, with D possibly matching TRBD1 (5 bases). Germline values: CDR1 LGHNA, CDR2 YSLEER. CDR3 length equals 16 residues. V gave up 1 base and J gave up 0 bases, with 12 bases separating them. The CDR3, as DNA: TGCGCCAGCAGCCAAGCGTCAGGGCTACTGAACACTGAAGCTTTCTTT. Translating it yields CASSQASGLLNTEAFF.

This clonotype was seen at least ten times. The gene calls are TRBV7-2 and TRBJ2-1; D is undetermined. The ends were cut back, 1 base at V and 6 bases at J, with 10 bases in the middle. This CDR3 has 14 amino acids. Germline values: CDR1 SGHTA, CDR2 FQGNSA. For the CDR3, the DNA is TGTGCCAGCAGCTTAGGATTCTTGGGCAATGAGCAGTTCTTC. Protein: CASSLGFLGNEQFF.

At least ten counts were recorded for this clonotype. Compared with germline, one end of the junction differs, possibly owing to a read error. J is TRBJ2-7 and V is TRBV7-7, with TRBD2 matching over 7 bases. Germline CDR1 is SSHAT and CDR2 is FNYEAQ (reference sequence). The CDR3 sequence is 15 residues long. CDR3 DNA: TGTGCTAGCAGCTTAGCCCGCGGGGGATCCTACGAGCAGTACTTC. Amino acid sequence: CASSLARGGSYEQYF.

This clonotype was observed at least ten times. This sequence joins TRBV28 and TRBJ2-7, with TRBD1 matching over 7 bases. Losses at the gene ends were 8 bases for V and 0 bases for J; bases not matched to a gene: 7. Germline CDR1 is MDHEN and CDR2 is SYDVKM. CDR3 length equals 14 residues. CDR3 amino acids: CASSGQPSSYEQYF. DNA for the CDR3: TGTGCCAGCTCGGGACAGCCGAGCTCCTACGAGCAGTACTTC.

This clonotype has a count of ten or more. This chain connects TRBV18 to TRBJ2-7; the match to TRBD1 covers 7 bases. This CDR3 spans 17 amino acids. The J segment lost 2 bases and the V segment lost 0 bases, leaving 10 bases of the junction unmatched. The germline V gene encodes CDR1 KGHSH and CDR2 LQKENI. The CDR3 nucleotides read TGTGCCAGCTCACCACCAACAGGGGAAAAGTGGGCCTACGAGCAGTACTTC. It specifies CASSPPTGEKWAYEQYF.

This clonotype showed up many times. V usage is TRBV6-5 and J usage is TRBJ2-5; possibly TRBD2 for D (6 bases). The V end lost 2 bases, the J end lost 0 bases, and 10 bases lay between the germline ends. The CDR3 contains 15 residues. Germline V lookup: CDR1 MNHEY, CDR2 SVGAGI. The CDR3 loop reads CASSYQGGNQETQYF. The CDR3 DNA reads TGTGCCAGCAGTTACCAAGGCGGGAACCAAGAGACCCAGTACTTC.

This clonotype was recorded at least ten times. This chain uses TRBV3-1 with TRBJ2-7; the D call may be TRBD1 or TRBD2 (6 bases each). Trimming removed 5 bases at V and 3 bases at J, with 14 bases between. The germline V gene has CDR1 LGHDT and CDR2 YNNKEL (reference sequence). CDR3 size: 14 residues. This CDR3 is CASSGAGHSYEQYF. CDR3 in DNA: TGTGCCAGCAGCGGTGCGGGACATAGCTACGAGCAGTACTTC.

In this sample, this clonotype turned up many times. This sequence joins TRBV10-2 and TRBJ1-2; 12 bases agree with TRBD1. The germline V gene has CDR1 WSHSY and CDR2 SAAADI. Trimming removed 7 bases from V and 4 bases from J; junction bases left unmatched: 10. The CDR3 loop spans 16 amino acids. The CDR3 region is CASIPGQGALSYGYTF. CDR3 nucleotide sequence: TGCGCCAGCATCCCGGGACAGGGGGCTCTAAGCTATGGCTACACCTTC.

This clonotype was detected ten times or more. J is TRBJ2-2 and V is TRBV12-3 or TRBV12-4; D gene unclear. The CDR3 is 15 amino acids. With 7 bases removed from V and 1 base from J, the gap between germline ends came to 13 bases. In DNA, the CDR3 is TGTGCCAGCAAGCTAGACTCCGGGAACACCGGGGAGCTGTTTTTT. Translating it yields CASKLDSGNTGELFF.

This clonotype was seen more than once but under ten times. The CDR3 carries no conserved terminal phenylalanine or tryptophan, so it likely arises from a read error. The J gene is TRBJ2-7, the V gene TRBV20-1; possible D gene TRBD1, 5 bases. Germline CDR1 and CDR2: DFQATT and SNEGSKA (reference sequence). There are 14 residues in the CDR3. Trimming took 1 base from V and 2 from J, leaving 12 bases between them. The CDR3 reads CSARAPQEPYEQYS. DNA for the CDR3: TGCAGTGCTAGAGCACCACAGGAACCCTACGAGCAGTACTCC.

This clonotype rates as medium-sized. CDR3 bases: TGTGCCAGCAGCGGGACTAGCGGTGCCCTATGGGTCAATGAGCAGTTCTTC. Its translation: CASSGTSGALWVNEQFF. This rearrangement joins TRBV7-9 to TRBJ2-1, with 11 bases matching TRBD2. Germline V gives CDR1 SEHNR, CDR2 FQNEAQ (reference sequence). V gave up 5 bases and J gave up 6 bases; unmatched junction bases: 12. This CDR3 has 17 amino acids.

This clonotype has a count of ten or more. The gene calls are TRBV6-4 and TRBJ2-3, with D possibly being TRBD1 (6 bases). V dropped 2 bases and J dropped 2 bases, with 17 bases sitting between them. Germline V lookup: CDR1 MRHNA, CDR2 SNTAGT. The CDR3 consists of 17 residues. The CDR3 DNA reads as TGTGCCAGCAGTGACCGGGACACAGATACGCACACAGATACGCAGTATTTT. Encoded protein: CASSDRDTDTHTDTQYF.

This clonotype was counted many times. The chain employs TRBV11-2 and TRBJ2-5; D perhaps matches TRBD2 (6 bases). V was cut by 0 bases and J by 1 base, with 15 bases left in between. The CDR3 has 17 residues. Germline values: CDR1 SGHAT, CDR2 FQNNGV. The CDR3, as DNA: TGTGCCAGCAGCTTAGACATCCCCGGGAGTACCCAAGAGACCCAGTACTTC. Translation: CASSLDIPGSTQETQYF.

In its sample, this clonotype was seen many times. CDR3 amino acids: CASSPQVNQPQHF. Here the CDR3 DNA reads TGTGCCAGCAGCCCTCAGGTCAATCAGCCCCAGCATTTT. The chain recombines TRBV3-1 with TRBJ1-5; no clear D. Germline-derived CDR1 and CDR2 are LGHDT and YNNKEL (reference sequence). This CDR3 has 13 residues. The V gene lost 4 bases and the J gene lost 3 bases, with 7 bases spanning the gap. The entire variable domain, with the rest obtained from reference TRBV3-1 and TRBJ1-5, is as follows: DTAVSQTPKYLVTQMGNDKSIKCEQNLGHDTMYWYKQDSKKFLKIMFSYNNKELIINETVPNRFSPKSPDKAHLNLHINSLELGDSAVYFCASSPQVNQPQHFGDGTRLSIL.

Ten or more counts support this clonotype. This chain connects TRBV12-3 or TRBV12-4 to TRBJ2-3, with a possible D match to TRBD1 (6 bases). The V end lost 0 bases, the J end lost 6 bases, and 13 bases lay between the germline ends. The CDR3 is 15 residues long. CDR3 protein: CASSLAGAPADTQYF. DNA of the CDR3: TGTGCCAGCAGTTTAGCGGGGGCACCCGCGGATACGCAGTATTTT.

The sample holds many counts of this clonotype. The V and J genes are TRBV20-1 and TRBJ2-5; D may be TRBD2 (5 bases). Germline-derived CDR1 and CDR2 are DFQATT and SNEGSKA (reference sequence). CDR3 size: 13 residues. This CDR3 is CTPGGQAEGTQYF. The CDR3 region has the DNA TGCACCCCCGGCGGGCAGGCTGAAGGGACCCAGTACTTC.

This clonotype came up many times. The gene calls are TRBV6-1 and TRBJ1-1, with TRBD1 as a possible D gene (6 bases). The CDR3 has 15 amino acids. Trimming stripped 8 bases from V and 3 bases from J, with 19 bases between. The germline gives CDR1 MNHNS, CDR2 SASEGT. The CDR3 nucleotides read TGTGCCAGCTGCATCGGGAGGGGGGTGGACACTGAAGCTTTCTTT. This sequence encodes CASCIGRGVDTEAFF.

This clonotype was counted ten times or more. The chain uses TRBV29-1 and TRBJ2-6; TRBD2 is a possible D gene (5 bases). Germline CDR1 and CDR2: SQVTM and ANQGSEA. The CDR3 spans 17 residues. Trimming cost V 7 bases and J 0 bases, with 19 bases left between them. CDR3 loop: CSAIIGGRFSGANVLTF. The CDR3 DNA follows: TGCAGCGCAATAATCGGAGGACGTTTCTCTGGGGCCAACGTCCTGACTTTC.